This T cell receptor beta chain emerged from a study of cytomegalovirus exposure and HLA in healthy donors. Study results and limitations: What a later analysis showed was that several of the most significant clusters appeared linked to common viral pathogens. It was assumed in the presence/absence analyses that sequencing depth was roughly uniform across donors. For cytomegalovirus status, the classifier reportedly gave diagnoses with high specificity and sensitivity.

For this clone: As yet, its antigen is unknown.

Those who donated were healthy bone marrow donors. The PCR made use of 60 Vbeta and 13 Jbeta primers. The table came from immunoSEQ multiplex PCR; TCRdb's copy has only in-frame clones and leaves some out. The sample consists of about 140,000 clones, 80% of them appearing once. This sequence originates from a woman aged 40 to 50 in good health and CMV-seronegative. Sequenced material: PBMCs.

The CDR3 spells CASSRGVGSGNTGELFF. The CDR3 DNA is TGCGCCAGCAGCCGAGGAGTGGGAAGCGGGAACACCGGGGAGCTGTTTTTT. This chain links TRBV4-3 with TRBJ2-2; D is perhaps TRBD2 (5 bases). V gave up 4 bases and J gave up 1 base, with 16 bases separating them. CDR3 length: 17 residues. The germline gives CDR1 LGHNA, CDR2 YSLEER.